Detailed here is one T cell receptor (beta chain). What it binds is not known. Germline V lookup: CDR1 LNHDA, CDR2 SQIVND (reference sequence). The CDR3 is 14 amino acids. V was clipped by 6 bases and J by 0 bases, with 9 bases between them. The data derive from a study of cytomegalovirus exposure and HLA in healthy donors. The data were produced by immunoSEQ multiplex PCR, yet TCRdb's version contains in-frame clones alone and is incomplete. The sample consists of 260,000 or so clones, around nine tenths of them appearing once. Notes on the study in general: Three chains linked to CMV were shown in vitro to be specific for CMV antigens.

The V call is TRBV19, the J call TRBJ2-1, with a weak D call TRBD2 (6 bases). The receptor was derived from a man between 18 and 35 years old in good health and CMV-seronegative. The sample was PBMCs. The DNA for the CDR3 is TGTGCCAGTAGCGGGAGTTTCTCCTACAATGAGCAGTTCTTC. Its translation is CASSGSFSYNEQFF.